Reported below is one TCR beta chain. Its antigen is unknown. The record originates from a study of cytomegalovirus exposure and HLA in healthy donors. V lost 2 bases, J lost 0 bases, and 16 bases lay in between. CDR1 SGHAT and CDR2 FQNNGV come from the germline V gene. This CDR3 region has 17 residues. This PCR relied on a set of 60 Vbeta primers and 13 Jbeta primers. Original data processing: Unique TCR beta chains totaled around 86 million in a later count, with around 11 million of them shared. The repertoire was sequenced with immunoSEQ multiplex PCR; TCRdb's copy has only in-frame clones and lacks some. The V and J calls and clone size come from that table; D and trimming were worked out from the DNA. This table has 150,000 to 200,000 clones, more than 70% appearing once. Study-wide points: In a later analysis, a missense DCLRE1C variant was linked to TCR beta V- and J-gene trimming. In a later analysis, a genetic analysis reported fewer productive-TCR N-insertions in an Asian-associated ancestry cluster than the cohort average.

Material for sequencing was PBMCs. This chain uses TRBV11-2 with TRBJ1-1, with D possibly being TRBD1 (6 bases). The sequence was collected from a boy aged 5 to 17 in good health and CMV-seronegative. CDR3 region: CASSLFRGGEMNTEAFF. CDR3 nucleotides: TGTGCCAGCAGCTTATTTAGGGGGGGGGAGATGAACACTGAAGCTTTCTTT.